This T cell receptor beta chain was identified in a study of blood T cell repertoires in COVID-19 (TCRdb year 2020). Broadly, across the study: Samples covering the acute and convalescent phases of COVID-19 were provided by collaborators in the United States, Italy and Spain. Deeply sampled blood TCRbeta repertoires from subjects exposed to, actively infected with, or recovered from COVID-19 were included in the dataset. The repertoires were made available in a free public database intended to serve as a resource for research on the immune response to SARS-CoV-2. Samples came from the ongoing ImmuneRACE study (first 160 participants) plus 1,254 subjects from 6 global collaborators. Nearly every sample came with metadata listing a de-identified subject ID, COVID-19 status, age in years and sex. Where available, HLA class I and class II types were taken from metadata supplied by the sample provider and were not determined by assay-based typing. The material from the prospective study consisted of cDNA or gDNA derived from T cells, B-cell-depleted T cells, or PBMCs. General findings and caveats noted by the study authors: The quantity of clinical and demographic metadata differed by source and by participant and was supplied without curation.

Each collaborating institution followed its own protocols to collect whole blood in K2EDTA tubes. For TCRbeta analysis, collaborators shipped samples in one of three forms: frozen whole blood, isolated PBMCs, or DNA extracted from either of those sample types. The immunoSEQ Assay, a bias-controlled multiplex PCR, was used to amplify TCRbeta CDR3 regions from genomic DNA. Concerning the study's data processing: Nucleated cell counts per sample were estimated from amplification of reference gene primers within the assay. To quantify the absolute abundance of each unique TCRbeta CDR3 rearrangement, sequence reads were collapsed and filtered. For each sample, productive Simpson clonality was calculated by taking the square root of Simpson's diversity index across productive rearrangements. Here the immuneACCESS table is served through TCRdb, limited to in-frame sequences with V and J called. Missing clones are a known gap in these copies; in checked studies unresolved V genes cover under half, and the rest lacks a known reason. That table supplies the V and J calls and clone size; D and trimming were determined from the DNA. The sample has about 73,000 clones on record, 65% to 85% of them singletons. Under 4.5% of the sample lies in the top ten.

The germline V gene sets CDR1 to MNHEY and CDR2 to SVGEGT. Measured from the cysteine to the phenylalanine, the CDR3 is 13 residues long. Only CDR3 DNA remains: 39 bases, in frame from the first base. V and J are truncated by 0 bases and 1 base respectively, leaving an intervening sequence of 4 bases. This clone was detected only a few times. No antigen is known for it. Base qualities are missing; no much larger clone stands one base away. The rearrangement joined TRBV6-2 or TRBV6-3 to TRBJ2-7; no confident D gene assignment can be made. Sample: peripheral blood. The clonotype was recovered from an older woman with acute or convalescent COVID-19. The nucleotide sequence is TGTGCCAGCAGTTACTCGAGTTCCTACGAGCAGTACTTC. This yields the protein CASSYSSSYEQYF.